This TCR beta chain was captured in a study of blood T cell repertoires in COVID-19. At the level of the study: T cells, B-cell-depleted T cells, or PBMCs supplied cDNA or gDNA.

Profiled with immunoSEQ multiplex PCR; TCRdb holds only in-frame clones, not every one. The table lists 100,000 to 150,000 clones, about 86% of them singletons. This CDR3 comprises 15 residues. V gave up 6 bases and J gave up 3 bases; unmatched junction bases: 10. Germline CDR1 is MDHEN and CDR2 is SYDVKM. Sequenced: peripheral blood. This clonotype originated in a man between 65 and 85 years old who had recovered from COVID-19. The chain combines TRBV28 with TRBJ1-2; 7 bases are a match to TRBD1. The CDR3 protein is CASRPPDRRYYGYTF. CDR3 DNA: TGTGCCAGCAGGCCTCCGGACAGGAGATACTATGGCTACACCTTC.